The 11 T cell receptor beta chains presented below share a single source sample, sequenced in a study of cytomegalovirus exposure and HLA in healthy donors. The primer mix had 60 Vbeta and 13 Jbeta primers. Some clones are missing from TCRdb's copy, which holds only in-frame ones; the method was immunoSEQ multiplex PCR. Of some 130,000 clones in the sample, 80% were seen once. The sample taken for sequencing was PBMCs. The receptors here all came from a male donor in good health and CMV-seronegative.

The V and J genes are TRBV5-1 and TRBJ1-1; tentative D call: TRBD1 (6 bases). The V gene's germline CDR1 is SGHRS and CDR2 YFSETQ. Between the trimmed V and J ends, which lost 4 bases and 5 bases, there was a span of 18 bases. This CDR3 contains 15 residues. The CDR3 sequence is CASSLTLQGETEAFF. DNA of the CDR3: TGCGCCAGCAGCCTCACCCTACAGGGCGAAACTGAAGCTTTCTTT. Full variable domain (rest looked up from reference TRBV5-1 and TRBJ1-1): KAGVTQTPRYLIKTRGQQVTLSCSPISGHRSVSWYQQTPGQGLQFLFEYFSETQRNKGNFPGRFSGRQFSNSRSEMNVSTLELGDSALYLCASSLTLQGETEAFFGQGTRLTVV.

The rearrangement joins TRBV2 to TRBJ2-2; TRBD2 matches at 8 bases. The CDR3 is made up of 14 amino acids. Trimming removed 6 bases from V and 4 bases from J; junction bases left unmatched: 4. CDR1 SNHLY and CDR2 FYNNEI come from the germline V gene. CDR3 sequence reads: CASRGTSITGELFF. The CDR3 coding sequence is TGTGCCAGCAGGGGGACTAGTATCACCGGGGAGCTGTTTTTT.

CDR3 residues: CASSLGQGGNQPQHF. CDR3 nucleotides: TGTGCCAGCAGTCTTGGACAGGGAGGCAATCAGCCCCAGCATTTT. The chain couples TRBV9 to TRBJ1-5; 8 positions agree with TRBD1. Germline values: CDR1 SGDLS, CDR2 YYNGEE. This CDR3 is built from 15 residues. Trimming took 5 bases from V and 2 from J; bases not matched to a gene: 6.

This sequence joins TRBV19 and TRBJ2-2; 14 nucleotides line up with TRBD2. The CDR3 has 16 residues. J gave up 6 bases and V 3 bases, and 3 bases lay outside the gene matches. Germline CDR1 LNHDA, CDR2 SQIVND (reference sequence). The CDR3 sequence is CASSMGLAGESGELFF. CDR3 DNA sequence: TGTGCCAGTAGTATGGGACTAGCGGGAGAGTCCGGGGAGCTGTTTTTT. The full variable domain, its missing parts supplied by reference TRBV19 and TRBJ2-2, is DGGITQSPKYLFRKEGQNVTLSCEQNLNHDAMYWYRQDPGQGLRLIYYSQIVNDFQKGDIAEGYSVSREKKESFPLTVTSAQKNPTAFYLCASSMGLAGESGELFFGEGSRLTVL.

J is TRBJ2-5 and V is TRBV4-2; no firm D call. The CDR3 has 14 residues. Deletions cut 1 base from V and 1 base from J, with 7 bases between. The V gene's germline CDR1 is LGHNA and CDR2 YNFKEQ. As DNA, the CDR3 is TGTGCCAGCAGCCAAGCAGATCTCCAAGAGACCCAGTACTTC. Amino acid sequence: CASSQADLQETQYF.

This clone was observed once. The rearrangement uses TRBV19 and TRBJ1-4, with no clear D. Trimming removed 3 bases at V and 8 bases at J, with 10 bases between. The CDR3 is 13 amino acids. In germline, CDR1 is LNHDA, CDR2 SQIVND (reference sequence). This CDR3 reads CASSMTASEKLFF. The CDR3 region has the DNA TGTGCCAGTAGTATGACTGCCTCGGAAAAACTGTTTTTT.

This chain connects TRBV6-5 to TRBJ1-1, with D possibly matching TRBD1 (6 bases). This CDR3 has 13 residues. V shed 4 bases and J shed 1 base, with 7 bases lying between them. Germline lookup yields CDR1 MNHEY and CDR2 SVGAGI. This CDR3 is CASSSGENTEAFF. CDR3 in DNA: TGTGCCAGCAGTTCAGGGGAGAACACTGAAGCTTTCTTT.

V gene TRBV6-5 combines with J gene TRBJ1-1, with 8 bases identical to TRBD1. V trimming: 5 bases; J trimming: 4 bases; junction bases outside the gene matches: 6. The CDR3 spans 14 residues. CDR1 and CDR2 from the germline V gene are MNHEY and SVGAGI. The CDR3 nucleotides are TGTGCCAGCAGTGCAGGGGGCGAGAGCACTGAAGCTTTCTTT. Amino acid sequence: CASSAGGESTEAFF.

This clone is a singleton in its sample. V usage is TRBV6-6 and J usage is TRBJ1-2; no clear D. The CDR3 is 13 residues long. V lost 0 bases and J 5 bases, leaving 7 bases between the germline ends. Germline V CDR1 and CDR2: MNHNY, SVGAGI (reference sequence). The CDR3 spells CASSYSLRYGYTF. DNA for the CDR3: TGTGCCAGCAGTTACTCTCTCCGTTATGGCTACACCTTC.

J is TRBJ2-5 and V is TRBV25-1; 9 bases align to TRBD1. The CDR3 length is 17 residues. CDR1 is MGHDK and CDR2 is SYGVNS in the germline V gene. J lost 5 bases, V lost 4 bases, and 14 bases had no gene match. The CDR3 loop reads CASSANPGQGIQETQYF. The CDR3 nucleotides read TGTGCCAGCAGTGCAAACCCCGGACAGGGGATACAGGAGACCCAGTACTTC.

A note on this clone: At one end the junction does not follow the germline gene, possibly because of a read error. V gene TRBV28 combines with J gene TRBJ2-6, with a possible D match to TRBD2 (6 bases). Per the germline V gene, CDR1 is MDHEN and CDR2 is SYDVKM. The CDR3 is made up of 15 amino acids. Here the CDR3 DNA reads TGTGCCAGCAGTTTCGGGGGAAGTGGGGCCAACGGCCTGACTTTC. This codes for CASSFGGSGANGLTF.